This TCR beta chain was recovered during a study of cytomegalovirus exposure and HLA in healthy donors. Primers for the PCR totalled 60 Vbeta and 13 Jbeta. Using immunoSEQ multiplex PCR, the repertoire was profiled, and TCRdb retains in-frame clones only, with some absent. The sample has about 140,000 clones, just under 85% seen once. Healthy bone marrow donors supplied every sample. Looked up from germline, CDR1 is SGHVS and CDR2 is FQNEAQ. This CDR3 contains 15 residues. V lost 3 bases and J lost 1, with 12 bases in between. This sequence originates from a man aged 35-49 years in good health and CMV-seropositive. The sample taken for sequencing was PBMCs. This rearrangement joins TRBV7-8 to TRBJ1-1; weak D call: TRBD1 (5 bases). CDR3 region: CASSLGLAGNTEAFF. In DNA form, the CDR3 reads TGTGCCAGCAGCTTGGGGCTGGCAGGGAACACTGAAGCTTTCTTT.